This TCR beta chain was sequenced for a study of early T cells in non-severe SARS-CoV-2 infection. Overall study context: RNA in bulk from unsorted whole blood was sequenced, and chains were unpaired.

In this sample, this clonotype turned up a few times. As part of library construction, unique molecular identifiers were attached to individual cDNA molecules. TCRdb analysed the 5' RACE reads with MiXCR anew, one entry per CDR3 protein. This sample has about 49,000 distinct CDR3 sequences, with around 6.5% found just once. Source: whole blood, taken at baseline. The source is an adult who was a healthcare worker with PCR-confirmed SARS-CoV-2 infection or an uninfected control (not recorded which).

CDR3 sequence: CASRTVRRGLTDTQYF. The CDR3 nucleotides read TGTGCCAGCAGGACCGTCAGGCGGGGGCTCACAGATACGCAGTATTTT. The V call is TRBV28, the J call TRBJ2-3; D may be TRBD2 (7 bases). V was trimmed by 6 bases and J by 2 bases, leaving 18 bases between them. Germline V gene sequence: CDR1 MDHEN, CDR2 SYDVKM. This CDR3 has 16 amino acids.